This TCR beta chain emerged from a study of T-cell memory formation after mild COVID-19. Each CDR3 protein is one row after TCRdb ran MiXCR on the 5' RACE reads. The sample contains 290,000 or so distinct CDR3 sequences, approximately 19% of which appear only once. Germline V CDR1 and CDR2: SGHRS, YFSETQ. The V end lost 4 bases, the J end lost 0 bases, and 15 bases lay between the germline ends. The CDR3 is made up of 16 amino acids. The sequence was collected from a man in his late teens or twenties who had mild COVID-19 (a few samples of this study predate the infection). Cell type and time point are not known. The chain uses TRBV5-1 and TRBJ2-3; TRBD2 is a possible D gene (7 bases). Sample: PBMCs or a T cell subset sorted from them (not recorded which). CDR3 region: CASSAQGGTSTDTQYF. CDR3 DNA: TGCGCCAGCAGCGCACAGGGAGGGACTAGCACAGATACGCAGTATTTT.